The rows below give T cell receptor beta chains drawn from one sample of a study of cytomegalovirus exposure and HLA in healthy donors. Produced via immunoSEQ multiplex PCR; TCRdb's table is partial and in-frame only. The sample lists about 180,000 clones, roughly 77% occurring once. Sequenced: PBMCs. These receptors were taken from a woman in her twenties or thirties in good health and CMV-seronegative. Each CDR3 is given with its conserved first and last residue.

CDR3 protein	V gene	J gene
CASQGPAGIEQFF	TRBV13	TRBJ2-1
CATSTGGNYGYTF	TRBV15	TRBJ1-2
CASSEQGPNEKLFF	TRBV6-1	TRBJ1-4
CASSPAGANEKLFF	TRBV18	TRBJ1-4
CASSPILDIYNEQFF	TRBV5-1	TRBJ2-1
CATSRVAGRGVNQPQHF	TRBV15	TRBJ1-5
CSVYRGRITEAFF	TRBV29-1	TRBJ1-1
CSVEEYTHTEAFF	TRBV29-1	TRBJ1-1
CASSLARSIAYEQYF	TRBV7-8	TRBJ2-7
CASSNRTVQMNTEAFF	TRBV21-1	TRBJ1-1
CASRGGTAGDGYTF	TRBV6-4	TRBJ1-2
CASSSGGTGELFF	TRBV18	TRBJ2-2
CSGTFPGREAFF	TRBV29-1	TRBJ1-1
CASSLWLGAAYEQYF	TRBV5-4	NA
CASSSDISGNTIYF	TRBV9	TRBJ1-3
CASSVQGAMNTEAFF	TRBV2	TRBJ1-1
CASRQYEGYNSPLHF	TRBV11-2	TRBJ1-6
CASSLTPSGNTGELFF	TRBV7-3	TRBJ2-2
CASSPGLAGDHYEQYF	TRBV5-1	TRBJ2-7
CASSYFGRGANEKLFF	TRBV6-5	TRBJ1-4
CASRPDAGYNEQFF	TRBV6-5	TRBJ2-1
CASRATAYNEKLFF	TRBV27	TRBJ1-4
CASSVVGDPQGQFF	TRBV9	TRBJ2-1
CASSLAASGGFQETQYF	TRBV5-1	TRBJ2-5
CASSARQAPNTEAFF	TRBV2	TRBJ1-1
CASGSTGRNTGELFF	TRBV9	TRBJ2-2
CASSFLQFYGYTF	TRBV6-5	TRBJ1-2
CASSESGFFYGYTF	TRBV6-1	TRBJ1-2
CASSLPTGAQYF	TRBV27	TRBJ2-3